This entry is about one T cell receptor beta chain. Data came from immunoSEQ multiplex PCR; TCRdb stores just in-frame clones and leaves some out. The sample consists of about 60,000 clones, about 90% of them appearing once. This sample stems from a study of T cell changes during pregnancy in multiple sclerosis. Germline V CDR1 and CDR2: SGDLS, YYNGEE. The CDR3 consists of 16 residues. Trimming stripped 3 bases from V and 2 bases from J, with 16 bases between. The chain uses TRBV9 and TRBJ2-3; weak D call: TRBD2 (7 bases). The material was CD4+ T cells from peripheral blood mononuclear cells, obtained in the first trimester of pregnancy. The receptor comes from a female donor with multiple sclerosis, enrolled in a pregnancy study. CDR3 sequence: CASSETRGGFTDTQYF. The DNA of the CDR3 is TGTGCCAGCAGCGAAACGAGGGGGGGGTTCACAGATACGCAGTATTTT. Filled out from reference TRBV9 and TRBJ2-3, the complete variable domain reads DSGVTQTPKHLITATGQRVTLRCSPRSGDLSVYWYQQSLDQGLQFLIQYYNGEERAKGNILERFSAQQFPDLHSELNLSSLELGDSALYFCASSETRGGFTDTQYFGPGTRLTVL.